The clone carrying this T cell receptor (beta chain) is a singleton in its sample. Antigen: not known. This specimen belongs to a study of T-cell memory formation after mild COVID-19. Study in general: TCR clusters were largely donor specific. Study-wide findings and caveats: Most CD4+ clones that shrank were in CM and EM, while CD8+ ones turned up in EMRA. Balance between CD4 and CD8 was seen in clones contracting day 15 to 85, and a CD4+ lean was seen in later expanders.

In germline, CDR1 is SGHAT, CDR2 FQNNGV. The CDR3 is 19 amino acids. V was pared by 4 bases and J by 0 bases, with 22 bases between. Each CDR3 protein is one row after TCRdb ran MiXCR on the 5' RACE reads. The table includes 410,000 or so distinct CDR3 sequences, 23% detected once. The sample taken for sequencing was PBMCs or a T cell subset sorted from them (not recorded which). This rearrangement joins TRBV11-2 to TRBJ2-1, with a tentative D call TRBD2 (6 bases). This TCR was sampled from an adult woman who had mild COVID-19 (a few samples of this study predate the infection). Cell type and time point are not known. The CDR3 sequence: CASSSPRGVAESSYNEQFF. Here the CDR3 DNA reads TGTGCCAGCAGCTCTCCCCGCGGGGTAGCGGAAAGCTCCTACAATGAGCAGTTCTTC.